The entry below gives a single T cell receptor beta chain sequence along with its context. Its antigen is not identified. This sample was included in a study of blood T cells in healthy people across ages. Study-level findings and limits: Aged donors had fewer naive CD4+ cells and lower diversity than long-lived donors. TCR beta diversity, measured per million T cells, fell in a roughly linear way with age.

A second PCR, run for roughly 7 to 11 cycles, used a sample-barcoded 5' primer plus a J-beta primer mix. TCRdb recomputed calls from the 5' RACE reads with MiXCR, one row per CDR3 protein. In the table there are about 1.6 million distinct CDR3 sequences, about 35% of which are singletons. From germline, CDR1 is ENHRY and CDR2 SYGVKD. This CDR3 is built from 14 residues. V was pared by 4 bases and J by 0 bases, with 9 bases between. Each donor supplied approximately 10 milliliters of peripheral blood. The sequence was obtained from a woman between 25 and 40 years old in good health. Sequencing input: blood. V is TRBV10-3 and J is TRBJ1-1; no clear D gene. CDR3 DNA: TGTGCCATCAGTGCAACAAACATGAACACTGAAGCTTTCTTT. Translating it yields CAISATNMNTEAFF.